This is a list of T cell receptor beta chains from one sample in a study of cytomegalovirus exposure and HLA in healthy donors. The data were produced by immunoSEQ multiplex PCR, yet TCRdb's version contains in-frame clones alone and is incomplete. The table includes 210,000 or so clones, about 83% detected once. Sequencing used PBMCs. These receptors were taken from a woman aged 45-65 years in good health and CMV-seropositive. The CDR3 runs from the conserved cysteine through the conserved F or W. A D gene is named only where the DNA matches it firmly. Expanded clones get a size class; other rows say once, few or many, or leave the size out.

length	size	V	D	J	DNA	CDR3
15	-	TRBV5-1	-	TRBJ1-5	TGCGCCAGCAGCTGGGAGGGGGTTGGCAATCAGCCCCAGCATTTT	CASSWEGVGNQPQHF
15	-	TRBV7-6	TRBD2	TRBJ2-5	TGTGCCAGCAGCTTATCGGGGGGGCAAAGAGAGACCCAGTACTTC	CASSLSGGQRETQYF
14	few	TRBV6-5	-	TRBJ1-1	TGTGCCAGCAGTGAGCGTTCGGATTACACTGAAGCTTTCTTT	CASSERSDYTEAFF
19	-	TRBV7-3	TRBD1	TRBJ1-5	TGTGCCAGCAGCCTAAAAGACTGGTTAAGGACAGGGGTCAATCAGCCCCAGCATTTT	CASSLKDWLRTGVNQPQHF
13	-	TRBV7-9	-	TRBJ1-1	TGTGCCAGCACCCTAGGACAGAACACTGAAGCTTTCTTT	CASTLGQNTEAFF
11	few	TRBV7-9	-	TRBJ2-2	TGTGCCAGCACGGACACCGGGGAGCTGTTTTTT	CASTDTGELFF
15	-	TRBV5-1	-	TRBJ2-7	TGCGCCAGCAGCTTGCTGCAGGGGGGTTCCTACGAGCAGTACTTC	CASSLLQGGSYEQYF
13	-	TRBV7-2	-	TRBJ2-5	TGTGCCAGCAGCGGGAGCCACCGGGAGACCCAGTACTTC	CASSGSHRETQYF
11	few	TRBV12-5	-	TRBJ1-1	TGTGCTAGTGCCGGGAACACTGAAGCTTTCTTT	CASAGNTEAFF
14	-	TRBV7-9	-	TRBJ1-6	TGTGCCAGCAGCTTGGAGGGCAGGAATTCACCCCTCCACTTT	CASSLEGRNSPLHF
14	-	TRBV30	TRBD1	TRBJ2-7	TGTGCCTGGAGTCTAGGGACAGGGGATTACGAGCAGTACTTC	CAWSLGTGDYEQYF
18	-	TRBV5-1	TRBD1	TRBJ2-7	TGCGCCAGCAGCTTGAGAGGACGACTGGACAGGGGACTTTACGAGCAGTACTTC	CASSLRGRLDRGLYEQYF
15	-	TRBV11-3	-	TRBJ2-3	TGTGCCAGCAGCCCCCGACTAGGAAGGGCAGATACGCAGTATTTT	CASSPRLGRADTQYF
18	-	TRBV12-2	-	TRBJ1-4	TGTGCAAGTCGCTGGACACGTCAACGCGTTGGTTTCCGTGAAAAACTGTTTTTT	CASRWTRQRVGFREKLFF
16	-	TRBV6-6	TRBD1	TRBJ1-3	TGTGCCAGCAGTTGGGGACAGCCCCTCTCTGGAAACACCATATATTTT	CASSWGQPLSGNTIYF
16	-	TRBV9	TRBD2	TRBJ2-5	TGTGCCAGCAGCGTGGGAGTAGCGGGGAGACAAGAGACCCAGTACTTC	CASSVGVAGRQETQYF
12	once	TRBV2	-	TRBJ2-7	TGTGCCAGCAGTGACCCTCTTTACGAGCAGTACTTC	CASSDPLYEQYF
17	-	TRBV4-2	-	TRBJ1-5	TGTGCCAGCAGCCAAGTTAGCGGGGGCCTGAGGAATCAGCCCCAGCATTTT	CASSQVSGGLRNQPQHF
15	once	TRBV9	TRBD2	TRBJ2-7	TGTGCCAGCAGCGTAGGAGCGGGGGGTCCCTACGAGCAGTACTTC	CASSVGAGGPYEQYF
15	-	TRBV5-4	-	TRBJ1-2	TGTGCCAGCAGCTTGGAAGCAGGTGGGCAGAATGGCTACACCTTC	CASSLEAGGQNGYTF
16	-	TRBV5-6	-	TRBJ1-2	TGTGCCAGCAGCCCCCTGACAGGCTCAGGTGGCTATGGCTACACCTTC	CASSPLTGSGGYGYTF
13	-	TRBV11-1	TRBD2	TRBJ2-7	TGTGCCAGCAGCTTAGAACTAGCGGGGGAGCAGTACTTC	CASSLELAGEQYF
15	-	TRBV5-1	-	TRBJ2-6	TGCGCCAGCAGCTTAGCCGCCTCTGGGGCCAACGTCCTGACTTTC	CASSLAASGANVLTF